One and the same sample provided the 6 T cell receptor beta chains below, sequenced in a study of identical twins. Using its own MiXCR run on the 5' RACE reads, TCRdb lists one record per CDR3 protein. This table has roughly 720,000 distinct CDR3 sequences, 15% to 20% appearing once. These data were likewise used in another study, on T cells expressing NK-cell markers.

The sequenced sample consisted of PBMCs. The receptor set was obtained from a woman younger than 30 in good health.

The CDR3 loop reads CASRLTGSANEKLFF. DNA for the CDR3: TGTGCCAGCAGGCTAACAGGGTCAGCGAATGAAAAACTGTTTTTT. The chain combines TRBV3-1 with TRBJ1-4; tentatively, D is TRBD1 (6 bases). Germline V gene lookup returns CDR1 LGHDT and CDR2 YNNKEL (reference sequence). CDR3 size: 15 residues. V shed 6 bases and J shed 5 bases, with 16 bases lying between them.

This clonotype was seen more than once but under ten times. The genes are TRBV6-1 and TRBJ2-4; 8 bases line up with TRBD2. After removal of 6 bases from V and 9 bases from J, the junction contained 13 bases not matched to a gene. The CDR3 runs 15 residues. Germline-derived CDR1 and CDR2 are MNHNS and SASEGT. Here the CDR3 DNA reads TGTGCCAGCAGCCCGGGACTAGATCCGGCTATCATTCAGTACTTC. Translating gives CASSPGLDPAIIQYF.

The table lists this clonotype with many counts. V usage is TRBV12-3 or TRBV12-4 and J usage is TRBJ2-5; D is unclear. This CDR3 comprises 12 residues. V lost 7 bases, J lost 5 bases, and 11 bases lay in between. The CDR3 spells CASTEREETQYF. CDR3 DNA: TGTGCCAGCACCGAGCGAGAGGAGACCCAGTACTTC.

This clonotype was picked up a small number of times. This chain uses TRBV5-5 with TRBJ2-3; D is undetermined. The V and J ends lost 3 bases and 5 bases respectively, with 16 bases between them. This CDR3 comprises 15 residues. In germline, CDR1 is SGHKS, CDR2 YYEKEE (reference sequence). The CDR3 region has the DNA TGTGCCAGCAGCTCCCACAACGCCCGCGGAGATACGCAGTATTTT. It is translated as CASSSHNARGDTQYF. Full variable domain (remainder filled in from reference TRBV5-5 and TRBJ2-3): DAGVTQSPTHLIKTRGQQVTLRCSPISGHKSVSWYQQVLGQGPQFIFQYYEKEERGRGNFPDRFSARQFPNYSSELNVNALLLGDSALYLCASSSHNARGDTQYFGPGTRLTVL.

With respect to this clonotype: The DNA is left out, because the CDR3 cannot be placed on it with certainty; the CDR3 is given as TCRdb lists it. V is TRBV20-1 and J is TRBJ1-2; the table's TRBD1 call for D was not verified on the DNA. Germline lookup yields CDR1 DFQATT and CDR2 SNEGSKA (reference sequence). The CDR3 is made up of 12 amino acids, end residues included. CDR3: CSTSDRSYGYTF.

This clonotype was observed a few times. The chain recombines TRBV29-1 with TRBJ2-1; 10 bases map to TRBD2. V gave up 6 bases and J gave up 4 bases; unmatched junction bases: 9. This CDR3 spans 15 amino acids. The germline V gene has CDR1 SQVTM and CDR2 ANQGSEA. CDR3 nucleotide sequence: TGCAGCGTCCAAGGACTAGCGGTGACATACAATGAGCAGTTCTTC. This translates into CSVQGLAVTYNEQFF.